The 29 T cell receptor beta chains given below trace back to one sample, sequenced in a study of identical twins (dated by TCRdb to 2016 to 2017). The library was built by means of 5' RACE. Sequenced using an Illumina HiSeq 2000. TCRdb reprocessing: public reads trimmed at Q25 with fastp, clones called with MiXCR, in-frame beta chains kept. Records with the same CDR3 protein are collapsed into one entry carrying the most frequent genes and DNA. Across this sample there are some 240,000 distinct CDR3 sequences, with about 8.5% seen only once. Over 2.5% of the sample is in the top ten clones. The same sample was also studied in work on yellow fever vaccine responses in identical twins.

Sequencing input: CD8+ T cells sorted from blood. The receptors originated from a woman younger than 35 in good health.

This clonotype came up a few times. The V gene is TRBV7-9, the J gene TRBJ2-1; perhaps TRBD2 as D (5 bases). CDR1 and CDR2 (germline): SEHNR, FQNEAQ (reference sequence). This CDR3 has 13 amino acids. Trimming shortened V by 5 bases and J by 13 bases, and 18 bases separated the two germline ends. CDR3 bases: TGTGCCAGCAGCCCAGAACTAGTATACGACCAGTTCTTC. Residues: CASSPELVYDQFF.

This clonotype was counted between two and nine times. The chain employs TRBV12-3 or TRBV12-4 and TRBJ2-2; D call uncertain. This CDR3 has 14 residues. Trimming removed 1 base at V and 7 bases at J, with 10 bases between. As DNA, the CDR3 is TGTGCCAGCAGTTTAGTGGCTGGGAACGGGGAGCTGTTTTTT. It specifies CASSLVAGNGELFF.

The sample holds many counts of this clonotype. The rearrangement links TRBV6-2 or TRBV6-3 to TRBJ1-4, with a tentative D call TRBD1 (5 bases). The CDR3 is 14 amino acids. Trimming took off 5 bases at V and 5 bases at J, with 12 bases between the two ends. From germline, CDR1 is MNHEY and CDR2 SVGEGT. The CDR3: CASSAARENEKLFF. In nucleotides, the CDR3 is TGTGCCAGCAGTGCCGCCAGGGAGAATGAAAAACTGTTTTTT.

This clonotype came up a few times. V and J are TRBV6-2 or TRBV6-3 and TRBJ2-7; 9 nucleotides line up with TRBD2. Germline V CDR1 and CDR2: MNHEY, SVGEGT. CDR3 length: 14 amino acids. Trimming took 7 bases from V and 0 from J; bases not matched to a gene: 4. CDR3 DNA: TGTGCCAGCAACCTTAGCGGGAGCTCCTACGAGCAGTACTTC. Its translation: CASNLSGSSYEQYF.

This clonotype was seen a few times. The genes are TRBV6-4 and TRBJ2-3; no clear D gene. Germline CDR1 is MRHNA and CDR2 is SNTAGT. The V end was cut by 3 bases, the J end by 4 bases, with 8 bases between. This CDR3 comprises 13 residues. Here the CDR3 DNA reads TGTGCCAGCAGTGAAGGAGAGCCAGATACGCAGTATTTT. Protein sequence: CASSEGEPDTQYF.

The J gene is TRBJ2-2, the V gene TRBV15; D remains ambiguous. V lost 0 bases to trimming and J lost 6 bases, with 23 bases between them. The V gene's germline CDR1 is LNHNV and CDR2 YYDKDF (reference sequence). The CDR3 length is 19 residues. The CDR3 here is CATSRDLPISEKRAGELFF. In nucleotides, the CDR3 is TGTGCCACCAGCAGAGATCTTCCGATATCCGAGAAAAGAGCCGGGGAGCTGTTTTTT.

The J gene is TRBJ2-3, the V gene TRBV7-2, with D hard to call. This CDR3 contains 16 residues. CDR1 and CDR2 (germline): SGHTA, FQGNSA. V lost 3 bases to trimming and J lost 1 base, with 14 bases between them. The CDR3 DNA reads TGTGCCAGCAGCTTGAATGCCCCCATTGGCACAGATACGCAGTATTTT. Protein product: CASSLNAPIGTDTQYF. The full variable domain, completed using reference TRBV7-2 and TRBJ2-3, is GAGVSQSPSNKVTEKGKDVELRCDPISGHTALYWYRQSLGQGLEFLIYFQGNSAPDKSGLPSDRFSAERTGGSVSTLTIQRTQQEDSAVYLCASSLNAPIGTDTQYFGPGTRLTVL.

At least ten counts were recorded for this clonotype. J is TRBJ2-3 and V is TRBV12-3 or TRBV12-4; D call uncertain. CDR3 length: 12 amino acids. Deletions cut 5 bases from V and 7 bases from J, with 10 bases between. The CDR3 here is CASSPNKNTQYF. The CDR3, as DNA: TGTGCCAGCAGTCCGAATAAGAATACGCAGTATTTT.

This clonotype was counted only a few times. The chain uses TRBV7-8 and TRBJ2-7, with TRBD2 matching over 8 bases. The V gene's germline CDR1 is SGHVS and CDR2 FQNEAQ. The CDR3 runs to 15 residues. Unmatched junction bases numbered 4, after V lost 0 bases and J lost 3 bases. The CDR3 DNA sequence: TGTGCCAGCAGCTTAGCGCCGGGAGGGATCTACGAGCAGTACTTC. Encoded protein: CASSLAPGGIYEQYF. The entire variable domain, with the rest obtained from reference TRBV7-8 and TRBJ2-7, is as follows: GAGVSQSPRYKVAKRGQDVALRCDPISGHVSLFWYQQALGQGPEFLTYFQNEAQLDKSGLPSDRFFAERPEGSVSTLKIQRTQQEDSAVYLCASSLAPGGIYEQYFGPGTRLTVT.

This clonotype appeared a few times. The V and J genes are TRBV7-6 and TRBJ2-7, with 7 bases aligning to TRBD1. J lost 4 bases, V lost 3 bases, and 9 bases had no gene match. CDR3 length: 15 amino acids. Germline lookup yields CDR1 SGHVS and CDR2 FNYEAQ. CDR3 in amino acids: CASSLALDRSYEQYF. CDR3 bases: TGTGCCAGCAGCTTGGCCCTGGACAGGTCGTACGAGCAGTACTTC. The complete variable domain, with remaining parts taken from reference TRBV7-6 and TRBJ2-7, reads GAGVSQSPRYKVTKRGQDVALRCDPISGHVSLYWYRQALGQGPEFLTYFNYEAQQDKSGLPNDRFSAERPEGSISTLTIQRTEQRDSAMYRCASSLALDRSYEQYFGPGTRLTVT.

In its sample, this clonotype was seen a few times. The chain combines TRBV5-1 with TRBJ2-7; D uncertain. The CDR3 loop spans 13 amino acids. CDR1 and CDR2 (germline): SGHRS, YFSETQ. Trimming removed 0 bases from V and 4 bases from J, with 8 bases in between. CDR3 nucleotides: TGCGCCAGCAGCTTGGGTTATGTGTACGAGCAGTACTTC. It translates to CASSLGYVYEQYF.

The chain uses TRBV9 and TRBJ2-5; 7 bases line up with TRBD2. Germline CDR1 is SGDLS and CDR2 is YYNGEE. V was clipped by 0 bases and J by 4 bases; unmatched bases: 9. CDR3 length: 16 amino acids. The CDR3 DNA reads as TGTGCCAGCAGCGTAGATGGAGCGGGGAATAGAGAGACCCAGTACTTC. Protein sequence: CASSVDGAGNRETQYF.

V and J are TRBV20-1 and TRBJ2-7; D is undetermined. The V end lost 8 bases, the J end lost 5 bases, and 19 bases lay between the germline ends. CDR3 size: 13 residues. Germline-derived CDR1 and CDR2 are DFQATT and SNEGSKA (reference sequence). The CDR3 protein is CSSIPLTKHEQYF. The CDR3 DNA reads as TGCAGTTCGATCCCCTTGACGAAGCACGAGCAGTACTTC.

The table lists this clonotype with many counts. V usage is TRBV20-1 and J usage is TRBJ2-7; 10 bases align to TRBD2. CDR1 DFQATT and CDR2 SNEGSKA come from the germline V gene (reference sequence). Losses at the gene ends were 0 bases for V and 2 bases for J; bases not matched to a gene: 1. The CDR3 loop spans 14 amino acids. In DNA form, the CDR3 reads TGCAGTGCTAGAGACGGACTAGCGGCCTACGAGCAGTACTTC. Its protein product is CSARDGLAAYEQYF.

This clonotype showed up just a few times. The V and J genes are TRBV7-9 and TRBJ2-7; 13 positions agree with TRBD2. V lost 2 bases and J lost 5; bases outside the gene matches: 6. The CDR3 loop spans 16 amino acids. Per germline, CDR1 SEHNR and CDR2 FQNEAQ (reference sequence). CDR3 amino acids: CASSLYRGLAGDEQYF. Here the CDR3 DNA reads TGTGCCAGCAGCTTATACCGCGGACTAGCGGGAGACGAGCAGTACTTC.

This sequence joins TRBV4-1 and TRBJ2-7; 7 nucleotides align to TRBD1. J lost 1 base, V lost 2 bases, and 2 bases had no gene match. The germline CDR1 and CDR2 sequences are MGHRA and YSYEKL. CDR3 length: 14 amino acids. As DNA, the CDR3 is TGCGCCAGCAGCCAACGGGGACAGTCCTACGAGCAGTACTTC. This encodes CASSQRGQSYEQYF.

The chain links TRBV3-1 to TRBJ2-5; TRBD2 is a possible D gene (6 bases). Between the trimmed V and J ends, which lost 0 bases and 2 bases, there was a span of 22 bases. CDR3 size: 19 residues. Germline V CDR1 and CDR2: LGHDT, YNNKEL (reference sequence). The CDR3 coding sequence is TGTGCCAGCAGCCAAGATCTTTGGCTAGCGACCTCGGTTCAAGAGACCCAGTACTTC. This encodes CASSQDLWLATSVQETQYF.

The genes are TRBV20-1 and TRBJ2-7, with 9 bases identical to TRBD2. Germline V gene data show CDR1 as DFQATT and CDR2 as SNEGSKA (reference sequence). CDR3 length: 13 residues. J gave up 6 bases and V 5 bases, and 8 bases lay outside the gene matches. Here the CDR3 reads CSARGAGGAEQYF. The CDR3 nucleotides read TGCAGTGCTCGGGGAGCGGGAGGTGCCGAGCAGTACTTC.

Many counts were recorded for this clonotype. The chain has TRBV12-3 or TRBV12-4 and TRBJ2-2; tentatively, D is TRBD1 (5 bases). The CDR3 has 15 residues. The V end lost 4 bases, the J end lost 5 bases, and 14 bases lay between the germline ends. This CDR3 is CASSSLDSTTGELFF. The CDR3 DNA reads TGTGCCAGCAGTTCCCTAGACAGTACAACCGGGGAGCTGTTTTTT.

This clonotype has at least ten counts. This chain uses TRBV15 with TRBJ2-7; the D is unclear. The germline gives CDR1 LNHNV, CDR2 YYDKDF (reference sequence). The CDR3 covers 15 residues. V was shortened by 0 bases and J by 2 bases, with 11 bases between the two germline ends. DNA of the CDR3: TGTGCCACCAGCAGAGATATGGCTGCGACCTACGAGCAGTACTTC. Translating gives CATSRDMAATYEQYF. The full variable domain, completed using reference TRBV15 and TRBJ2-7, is DAMVIQNPRYQVTQFGKPVTLSCSQTLNHNVMYWYQQKSSQAPKLLFHYYDKDFNNEADTPDNFQSRRPNTSFCFLDIRSPGLGDTAMYLCATSRDMAATYEQYFGPGTRLTVT.

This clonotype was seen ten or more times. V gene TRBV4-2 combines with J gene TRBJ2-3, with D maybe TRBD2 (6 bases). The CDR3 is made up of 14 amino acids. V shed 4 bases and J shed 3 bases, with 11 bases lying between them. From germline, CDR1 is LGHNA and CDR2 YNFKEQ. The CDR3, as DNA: TGTGCCAGCAGCCGCGGGAAGGTAACAGATACGCAGTATTTT. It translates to CASSRGKVTDTQYF.

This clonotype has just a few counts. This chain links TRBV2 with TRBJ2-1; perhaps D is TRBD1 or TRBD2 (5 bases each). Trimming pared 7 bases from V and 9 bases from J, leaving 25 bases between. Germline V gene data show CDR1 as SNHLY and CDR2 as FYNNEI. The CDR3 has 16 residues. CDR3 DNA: TGTGCCAGCACCCCGAGGGCGACAGCGAACATAGGTGAGCAGTTCTTC. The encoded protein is CASTPRATANIGEQFF.

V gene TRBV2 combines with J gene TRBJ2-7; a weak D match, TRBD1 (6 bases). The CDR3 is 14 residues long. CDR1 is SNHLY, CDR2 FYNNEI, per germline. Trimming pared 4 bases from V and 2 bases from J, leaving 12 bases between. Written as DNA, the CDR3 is TGTGCCAGCAGTGCATACCGGGACACCTACGAGCAGTACTTC. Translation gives CASSAYRDTYEQYF.

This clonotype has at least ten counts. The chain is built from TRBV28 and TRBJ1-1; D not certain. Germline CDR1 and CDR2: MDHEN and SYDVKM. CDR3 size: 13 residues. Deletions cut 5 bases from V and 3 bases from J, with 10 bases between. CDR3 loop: CASSPRGDTEAFF. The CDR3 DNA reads TGTGCCAGCAGTCCCCGCGGGGACACTGAAGCTTTCTTT.

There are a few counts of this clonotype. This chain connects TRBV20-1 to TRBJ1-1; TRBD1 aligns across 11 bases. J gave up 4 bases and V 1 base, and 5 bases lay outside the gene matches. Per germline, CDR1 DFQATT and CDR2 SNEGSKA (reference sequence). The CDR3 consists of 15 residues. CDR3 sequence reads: CSARAGQGAATEAFF. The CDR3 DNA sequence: TGCAGTGCTAGAGCCGGACAGGGGGCTGCCACTGAAGCTTTCTTT.

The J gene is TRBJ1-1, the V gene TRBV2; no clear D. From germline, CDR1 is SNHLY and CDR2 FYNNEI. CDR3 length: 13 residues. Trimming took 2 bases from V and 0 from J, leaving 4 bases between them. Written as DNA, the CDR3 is TGTGCCAGCAGTGAACCTCTGAACACTGAAGCTTTCTTT. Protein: CASSEPLNTEAFF. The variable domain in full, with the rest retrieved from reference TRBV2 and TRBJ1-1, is EPEVTQTPSHQVTQMGQEVILRCVPISNHLYFYWYRQILGQKVEFLVSFYNNEISEKSEIFDDQFSVERPDGSNFTLKIRSTKLEDSAMYFCASSEPLNTEAFFGQGTRLTVV.

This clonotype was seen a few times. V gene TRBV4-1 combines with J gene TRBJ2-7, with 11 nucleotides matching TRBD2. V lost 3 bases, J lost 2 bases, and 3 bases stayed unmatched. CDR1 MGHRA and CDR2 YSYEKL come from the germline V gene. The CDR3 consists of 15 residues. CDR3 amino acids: CASSQVTSGTYEQYF. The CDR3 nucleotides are TGCGCCAGCAGCCAGGTGACTAGCGGGACCTACGAGCAGTACTTC.

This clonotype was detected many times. This CDR3 reads CASRTQSFTSTDTQYF. The CDR3 DNA sequence: TGTGCCAGCAGAACCCAGTCGTTTACTAGCACAGATACGCAGTATTTT. This rearrangement joins TRBV27 to TRBJ2-3; D call uncertain. This CDR3 contains 16 residues. CDR1 MNHEY and CDR2 SMNVEV come from the germline V gene (reference sequence). Trimming took 6 bases from V and 0 from J, leaving 16 bases between them.

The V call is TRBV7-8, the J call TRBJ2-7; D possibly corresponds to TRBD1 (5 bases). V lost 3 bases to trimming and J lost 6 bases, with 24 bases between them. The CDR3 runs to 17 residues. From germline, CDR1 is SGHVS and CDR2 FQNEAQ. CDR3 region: CASSFPDARVGLAEQYF. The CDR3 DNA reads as TGTGCCAGCAGCTTCCCCGACGCCAGGGTGGGCCTGGCCGAGCAGTACTTC.